This T cell receptor (beta chain) emerged from a study of blood T cell repertoires in COVID-19. V was shortened by 6 bases and J by 6 bases, with 15 bases between the two germline ends. This CDR3 comprises 14 residues. The germline gives CDR1 LNHNV, CDR2 YYDKDF (reference sequence). Seattle patients were enrolled during active infection and followed longitudinally. Per the authors' pipeline: Using reference gene primer amplification, nucleated cell counts were estimated. Profiled with immunoSEQ multiplex PCR; TCRdb holds only in-frame clones, not every one. Clone size and the V and J calls come from that table; the DNA yielded D and trimming. This table has about 150,000 clones, 70% to 90% appearing once.

The sequence derives from a woman in her fifties or sixties with COVID-19, enrolled during active disease. Sequencing was performed on peripheral blood. The V and J genes are TRBV15 and TRBJ2-1; D uncertain. DNA for the CDR3: TGTGCCACCAGTGACGGCAGAGGTTCCAATGAGCAGTTCTTC. It specifies CATSDGRGSNEQFF.